Each of the 29 T cell receptor beta chains below was sequenced from the same sample in a study of molecular identifiers for immune sequencing clone quantification. TCRdb processed the PCR reads anew with MiXCR; each CDR3 protein has one entry. The repertoire holds some 100,000 distinct CDR3 sequences, with under 40% as singletons. The sample consisted of naive CD8+ T cells from blood, with Jurkat cell RNA spiked in. As for subset: FACS-sorted CD8+CD4-CCR7+CD45RA+ naive T cells. Every receptor here comes from a human donor in good health. Some libraries in this study had Jurkat cell RNA spiked in.

This clonotype was picked up many times. The chain joins TRBV12-3 or TRBV12-4 to TRBJ2-6; D unclear. This CDR3 is built from 16 residues. Trimming stripped 6 bases from V and 0 bases from J, with 12 bases between. Here the CDR3 DNA reads TGTGCCAGCAGCCAGTACCGGACCTCTGGGGCCAACGTCCTGACTTTC. Amino acids: CASSQYRTSGANVLTF.

V usage is TRBV28 and J usage is TRBJ2-6, with D unclear. Between the trimmed V and J ends, which lost 1 base and 1 base, there was a span of 5 bases. This CDR3 is built from 15 residues. CDR1 is MDHEN, CDR2 SYDVKM, per germline. The CDR3 nucleotides are TGTGCCAGCAGTTTATTTGAGTCTGGGGCCAACGTCCTGACTTTC. Protein: CASSLFESGANVLTF.

The chain recombines TRBV16 with TRBJ1-5; D perhaps matches TRBD1 (5 bases). The CDR3 runs 14 residues. Germline lookup yields CDR1 KGHSY and CDR2 FQNENV. V gave up 5 bases and J gave up 7 bases, with 15 bases separating them. CDR3 DNA sequence: TGTGCCAGCAGCGAAGGGCAGGGTATACAGCCCCAGCATTTT. Translated: CASSEGQGIQPQHF.

A word on this clonotype: This may be a read error: a much more frequent sequence differs by one nucleotide. CDR3 sequence reads: CATRPPRSNEQVF. CDR3 sequence (DNA): TGTGCCACCCGGCCCCCCAGATCCAATGAGCAGGTCTTC. V gene TRBV12-3 or TRBV12-4 combines with J gene TRBJ2-1; no firm D call. The CDR3 consists of 13 residues.

This sequence joins TRBV19 and TRBJ2-6; TRBD2 matches at 7 bases. Germline CDR1 is LNHDA and CDR2 is SQIVND (reference sequence). Germline trimming cut 9 bases from V and 0 bases from J; bases unmatched to any gene: 8. This CDR3 has 16 amino acids. The CDR3 reads CASERELASGANVLTF. The CDR3 bases are TGTGCCAGCGAGCGGGAACTCGCCTCTGGGGCCAACGTCCTGACTTTC.

This clonotype appeared once. In this CDR3 the conserved last residue, phenylalanine or tryptophan, is missing, so a read error is likely. The chain recombines TRBV20-1 with TRBJ2-7; weak D call: TRBD2 (6 bases). With 6 bases removed from V and 2 bases from J, the gap between germline ends came to 11 bases. Germline CDR1 and CDR2: DFQATT and SNEGSKA (reference sequence). This CDR3 spans 12 amino acids. This CDR3 reads CSAGTSPYEQYS. The CDR3 DNA reads as TGCAGTGCCGGGACTTCCCCCTACGAGCAGTACTCC.

The CDR3 DNA follows: TGTGCCAGCAGTTACCGAATAACCACAGGTCACGAGCAGTACTTC. It yields the protein CASSYRITTGHEQYF. This chain uses TRBV6-6 with TRBJ2-7; weak D call: TRBD1 (5 bases). CDR1 and CDR2 from the germline V gene are MNHNY and SVGAGI (reference sequence). The length of the CDR3 is 15 residues. V lost 2 bases, J lost 5 bases, and 16 bases lay in between.

This clonotype was picked up a small number of times. The chain uses TRBV24-1 and TRBJ2-2, with TRBD1 matching 7 bases. Per germline, CDR1 KGHDR and CDR2 SFDVKD. There are 14 residues in the CDR3. V shed 9 bases and J 1 base; nucleotides not matched to a gene: 4. The CDR3 DNA reads TGTGCCACCTCACAGGGGTTGAACACCGGGGAGCTGTTTTTT. This translates into CATSQGLNTGELFF.

Of note for this clonotype: At one boundary the junction diverges from the germline segment, which might be a read error. This chain uses TRBV11-2 with TRBJ2-3, with TRBD2 matching over 9 bases. Germline values: CDR1 SGHAT, CDR2 FQNNGV. CDR3 length: 20 residues. The CDR3 DNA reads TGTGCCAGCAGCTTAGATAGAGTCGCGGGAGGGCTATACTATACAGACACGCAGTATTTT. This encodes CASSLDRVAGGLYYTDTQYF.

The count of this clonotype is one. A junction boundary mismatches the germline segment, possibly from a read error. The chain combines TRBV19 with TRBJ1-5, with 7 bases matching TRBD1. CDR3 length equals 15 residues. The germline V gene has CDR1 LNHDA and CDR2 SQIVND (reference sequence). The CDR3 sequence: CASSIAGQYHQPLHF. The DNA of the CDR3 is TGTGCCAGTAGTATTGCGGGACAGTACCACCAGCCCCTGCATTTT.

The V call is TRBV29-1, the J call TRBJ2-7; no reliable D call. This CDR3 spans 13 amino acids. In germline, CDR1 is SQVTM, CDR2 ANQGSEA. Trimming cost V 4 bases and J 0 bases, with 10 bases left between them. The CDR3 loop is CSVAPPSSYEQYF. The CDR3, as DNA: TGCAGCGTTGCCCCCCCCAGCTCCTACGAGCAGTACTTC.

Details on this clonotype: A much larger clone lies a single base off, so this may be a read error. V and J are TRBV5-3 and TRBJ1-1; 8 nucleotides agree with TRBD1. TRBV5-3 is flagged as an ORF with uncertain function. J gave up 1 base and V 8 bases, and 10 bases lay outside the gene matches. The CDR3 loop spans 15 amino acids. The CDR3 here is CASKDRESSNTEAFF. For the CDR3, the DNA is TGTGCCAGCAAGGACAGGGAATCTTCGAACACTGAAGCTTTCTTT.

This clonotype was detected ten times or more. The chain has TRBV20-1 and TRBJ1-5; D is uncertain. The CDR3 totals 14 residues. Germline assignment: CDR1 DFQATT and CDR2 SNEGSKA (reference sequence). Trimming cost V 3 bases and J 2 bases, with 11 bases left between them. The CDR3 is CSARWGIGNQPQHF. The CDR3, as DNA: TGCAGTGCTAGGTGGGGAATCGGCAATCAGCCCCAGCATTTT.

The CDR3 DNA reads TGCGCCAGCAGCCACACGCCTTGGAATGAGCAGTTCTTC. This gives the protein CASSHTPWNEQFF. The chain recombines TRBV4-3 with TRBJ2-1; no firm D call. Trimming took off 3 bases at V and 7 bases at J, with 10 bases between the two ends. The germline V gene has CDR1 LGHNA and CDR2 YSLEER. The CDR3 loop spans 13 amino acids.

With regard to this clonotype: Relative to the germline gene, one junction end is altered; a read error may explain this. This sequence joins TRBV9 and TRBJ2-7; 12 nucleotides line up with TRBD2. The CDR3 extends over 14 amino acids. Germline V lookup: CDR1 SGDLS, CDR2 YYNGEE. The CDR3 nucleotides are TGTGCCAGCAGCCCGCGACTAGCGGGAGTCGAGCGGTACTTC. Its protein is CASSPRLAGVERYF.

The chain has TRBV7-8 and TRBJ2-5; unclear D gene. This CDR3 has 14 amino acids. Trimming pared 4 bases from V and 2 bases from J, leaving 11 bases between. The germline V gene has CDR1 SGHVS and CDR2 FQNEAQ. CDR3 DNA sequence: TGTGCCAGCAGCTACGGCCAAGGACAAGAGACCCAGTACTTC. Protein sequence: CASSYGQGQETQYF.

CDR3 sequence: CASSLSDPGEQYF. The DNA of the CDR3 is TGTGCCAGCAGTTTATCGGACCCCGGGGAGCAGTACTTC. This chain links TRBV12-3 or TRBV12-4 with TRBJ2-7; no reliable D call. CDR3 length equals 13 residues. Trimming shortened V by 2 bases and J by 7 bases, and 12 bases separated the two germline ends.

This sequence joins TRBV10-3 and TRBJ2-4, with TRBD1 as a possible D gene (6 bases). The CDR3 sequence is 15 residues long. Germline loops: CDR1 ENHRY, CDR2 SYGVKD. V shed 4 bases and J shed 0 bases, with 10 bases lying between them. In nucleotides, the CDR3 is TGTGCCATCAGTGTCGGCAGGGGAGCCAAAAACATTCAGTACTTC. Its translation: CAISVGRGAKNIQYF.

This clonotype was found many times. The CDR3: CASRGTGGSRTQYF. The CDR3 nucleotides are TGTGCCAGCAGGGGGACAGGGGGCTCGCGGACCCAGTACTTC. V and J are TRBV27 and TRBJ2-5; 12 bases line up with TRBD1. The CDR3 loop spans 14 amino acids. J gave up 7 bases and V 6 bases, and 6 bases lay outside the gene matches. Germline CDR1 is MNHEY and CDR2 is SMNVEV (reference sequence).

As for this clonotype: Being one base from a much bigger clone, this may be a read error. V is TRBV5-6 and J is TRBJ2-7, with 7 bases aligning to TRBD1. Looked up from germline, CDR1 is SGHDT and CDR2 is YYEEEE. The CDR3 is 17 amino acids. V lost 4 bases and J lost 4; bases outside the gene matches: 17. The CDR3 region has the DNA TGTGCCAGCAGCACCCAGACAGGGTCCCTGCCCTGGTACGAGCAGTACTTC. Translation: CASSTQTGSLPWYEQYF.

A note on this clonotype: This may come from a read error, since a much larger clone is one base off. The chain joins TRBV6-5 to TRBJ1-3; D perhaps matches TRBD1 (5 bases). The germline CDR1 and CDR2 sequences are MNHEY and SVGAGI. Trimming removed 11 bases from V and 3 bases from J, with 11 bases in between. This CDR3 is built from 12 residues. The CDR3 reads CASGGFGNTIYF. CDR3 nucleotide sequence: TGTGCCTCCGGGGGTTTTGGAAACACCATATATTTT.

CDR3 sequence reads: CSVDPITSGTPYEQYF. In DNA, the CDR3 is TGCAGCGTTGATCCAATCACTAGCGGAACCCCTTACGAGCAGTACTTC. V and J are TRBV29-1 and TRBJ2-7, with 8 bases that match TRBD2. CDR1 and CDR2 from the germline V gene are SQVTM and ANQGSEA. This CDR3 contains 16 residues. V shed 3 bases and J 4 bases; nucleotides not matched to a gene: 14.

This rearrangement joins TRBV28 to TRBJ1-1, with TRBD1 matching 9 bases. Germline V gene sequence: CDR1 MDHEN, CDR2 SYDVKM. CDR3 length: 14 residues. J gave up 4 bases and V 6 bases, and 6 bases lay outside the gene matches. CDR3 nucleotide sequence: TGTGCCAGCAGGTTACAGGGGGCTGTCACTGAAGCTTTCTTT. The encoded protein is CASRLQGAVTEAFF.

This clonotype was recorded only once. A read error may explain this, as a much larger clone is one base away. The CDR3 here is CASTGGLQYF. The CDR3 coding sequence is TGTGCCAGCACCGGAGGTCTGCAGTATTTT. The chain combines TRBV6-1 with TRBJ2-3, with TRBD2 as a possible D gene (5 bases). The CDR3 consists of 10 residues. The germline V gene has CDR1 MNHNS and CDR2 SASEGT. V was pared by 7 bases and J by 11 bases, with 10 bases between.

The table lists this clonotype with many counts. This chain links TRBV7-2 with TRBJ2-7; 8 nucleotides agree with TRBD2. The ends lost 4 bases at V and 1 base at J; junction bases unmatched: 6. Germline V gene lookup returns CDR1 SGHTA and CDR2 FQGNSA. The length of the CDR3 is 15 residues. CDR3 sequence reads: CASSSGLASSYEQYF. CDR3 DNA: TGTGCCAGCAGCTCCGGACTAGCTTCTTCCTACGAGCAGTACTTC.

As concerns this clonotype: A single base separates this from a much larger clone, so it may be a read error. The rearrangement uses TRBV23-1 and TRBJ2-5, with TRBD1 matching 7 bases. TRBV23-1 is recorded as an ORF, its role being uncertain. J was trimmed by 0 bases and V by 7 bases; bases with no gene match: 5. This CDR3 region has 14 residues. The chain's CDR3 is CASNDREYQETQYF. CDR3 coding DNA: TGCGCCAGCAACGACAGGGAATACCAAGAGACCCAGTACTTC.

Of note for this clonotype: Just one base apart from a much larger clone, this may be a read error. The J gene is TRBJ2-6, the V gene TRBV5-6, with D unresolved. In germline, CDR1 is SGHDT, CDR2 YYEEEE. The CDR3 sequence is 14 residues long. The CDR3 loop reads CASGFNSGANVLTF. CDR3 bases: TGTGCCAGCGGCTTCAACTCTGGGGCCAACGTCCTGACTTTC.

The V and J genes are TRBV27 and TRBJ2-7, with 7 bases that match TRBD1. The germline gives CDR1 MNHEY, CDR2 SMNVEV (reference sequence). This CDR3 has 16 amino acids. The junction had 12 bases not matched to a gene; V was cut back by 5 bases and J by 2 bases. CDR3 sequence reads: CASSGTATLSAYEQYF. The CDR3 bases are TGTGCCAGCAGTGGGACAGCAACCTTGTCGGCCTACGAGCAGTACTTC.

Regarding this clonotype: A much more abundant neighbour one base away suggests this may be a read error. This is likely a read error, given that the CDR3 carries no conserved phenylalanine or tryptophan at its end. J is TRBJ1-2 and V is TRBV3-1; unclear D gene. The CDR3 is made up of 11 amino acids. Trimming pared 3 bases from V and 3 bases from J, leaving 2 bases between. Per the germline V gene, CDR1 is LGHDT and CDR2 is YNNKEL (reference sequence). CDR3 amino acids: CASSQDYGYTL. The CDR3 coding sequence is TGTGCCAGCAGCCAGGACTATGGCTACACCCTC.